This T cell receptor (beta chain) was captured by sequencing in a study of cytomegalovirus exposure and HLA in healthy donors (dated by TCRdb to about 2017). Some background on the complete study: According to a later analysis, the 120 or so validation repertoires were produced on the same platform as the roughly 720 repertoires of the first cohort. The aim of the study was to test whether cataloging public T cell receptors could identify signatures of past pathogen exposure. Besides the first cohort of some 670 subjects, a separate validation cohort made up of over 100 different subjects was used. To predict cytomegalovirus infection status, the study brought together high-throughput TCR immunosequencing, statistical association of individual TCRs with disease status, and machine learning.

With respect to this clone: Its specific antigen is unknown. The sample holds no much larger clone one base away, and base qualities are not on file.

The receptor library was made with the immunoSEQ multiplex PCR assay. In the original analysis: A statistical classification framework was built for diagnosing cytomegalovirus status from the catalog of TCR beta chain sequences. Sourced from immuneACCESS, this table was stored by TCRdb with only in-frame sequences that have V and J called. A share of the clones is absent; for the studies checked, an unresolved V gene accounts for under half, and the remainder has no known explanation. V and J calls plus clone size are reproduced from that table; the DNA served to infer D and trimming. Across this sample there are some 71,000 clones, with approximately 94% seen only once. Clones ranked in the top ten supply roughly 1% of the sample. CDR1 and CDR2 were assigned from the germline V gene (reference sequence) as MNHNY and SVGAGI. Trimming leaves V shorter by 6 bases and J shorter by 5 bases, with the junction holding 7 bases beyond the gene matches. The CDR3, cysteine through phenylalanine, is 14 amino acids long. Solely the CDR3 DNA is kept, with 42 bases framed from the first base.

Study-wide conclusions, independent of this receptor: In both the original and validation cohorts, the classifier was reported to diagnose cytomegalovirus status with high specificity and sensitivity. In vitro tests confirmed that a few of the cytomegalovirus-associated TCR beta chains recognize cytomegalovirus antigens. Subsequent analysis determined that TCRs grouped into clusters in the first cohort also showed a tendency toward co-occurrence across the 120 or so validation repertoires, and approximately 94% of cluster scores exceeded 0. A later analysis lacked HLA typing for the validation cohort, so it scored co-occurrence in that cohort across all 120 or so repertoires. In the study, some 160 TCR beta chains were listed as associated with cytomegalovirus. According to the authors, the approach could potentially be generalized to other disease states and immunological phenotypes. Across donors, most TCR sequences were observed very rarely, whereas some public TCRs were present in many individuals.

The donors belonged to the validation cohort of about 130 subjects, which was separate from the roughly 670-subject first cohort. This TCR was recovered from a woman between 18 and 29 years old in good health and CMV-seronegative. Sequences were obtained from PBMCs. The sequence is built from TRBV6-6 and TRBJ2-3, with TRBD2 matching 8 junction bases. The DNA sequence is as follows: TGTGCCAGCAGGGACCGGGAGGGGGAAGATACGCAGTATTTT. Protein translation: CASRDREGEDTQYF.